This T cell receptor beta chain stems from a study of identical twins (dated by TCRdb to the mid-2010s). Describing the broader study: To test whether fetal clonotypes persist, this study deep-sequenced TCR alpha and beta repertoires from monozygotic twins, from unrelated adults of various ages, and from cord blood. To rule out contamination, replicate twin experiments were performed at different times with different library preparation protocols.

The library was prepared using 5' RACE. Sequenced on an Illumina HiSeq 2000. Template switching introduced a universal primer binding site; the final cDNA contained a unique molecular identifier, enabling accurate counting of TCR cDNA molecules. Specific primers in the conserved constant-segment region were used to synthesize first-strand cDNA for TCR alpha and beta chains. To control for contamination, every cDNA library carried two barcodes: a SMART-Mk sample barcode plus Illumina barcodes. Two successive PCR steps introduced TruSeq adapter sequences along with Illumina sample barcodes. TCR alpha and beta cDNA libraries were sequenced on the Illumina HiSeq platform with custom primers. From the authors' description of their analysis: MiGEC processed the raw reads to extract unique molecular identifiers, while MiXCR was used to determine the CDR3 positions. Recombination models were inferred per individual with the repgenHMM and IGoR tools using an EM algorithm. Shared clonotypes were analyzed with the tcR package in R, and sharing was normalized by the product of cloneset sizes. To study raw recombination without the effects of thymic and clonal selection, out-of-frame nonproductive sequences were analyzed. The public reads were reprocessed in TCRdb via fastp at Q25 and MiXCR, keeping in-frame beta chains. Rows with a matching CDR3 protein are joined into one entry that keeps the most common DNA and genes. These V and J calls originate from TCRdb's pipeline instead of the authors' own analysis. The table for this sample lists 1.5 million to 2 million distinct CDR3 sequences; about 32% of them were counted only once. Approximately 0.29% of the sample goes to the ten largest clones.

All donors were healthy Caucasians. A word on this clonotype: The antigen it binds to is not known. Nothing much larger sits one base from this clone, and base qualities are not available.

Via the germline V gene (reference sequence), CDR1 is DFQATT and CDR2 SNEGSKA. From its cysteine to its phenylalanine, the CDR3 spans 12 amino acids. Solely the CDR3 DNA is kept, with 36 bases framed from the first base. V sheds 4 bases and J sheds 3 bases, leaving 9 bases between their ends. Results and caveats for the whole study, not just this receptor: Compared with coincidental sharing between unrelated individuals, out-of-frame TCR alpha sequences shared between twins had an excess of sequences with low generation probability. Fewer insertions were carried by abundant cord blood beta clonotypes; a weaker similar trend was observed in young adult naive repertoires, while no such trend was observed in memory repertoires. A weaker excess of twin sharing was found in beta out-of-frame sequences because the signal-to-noise ratio was lowered by fewer shared sequences. Because the same donors could not be followed over many years, the conclusions depended on cross-sectional statistical analysis. Invariant T cells such as MAIT and iNKT could partly confound zero-insertion analyses, though diverse VJ usage argued against this for most clonotypes. In monozygotic twins, recombination models systematically underestimated out-of-frame TCR alpha sharing, but the models matched the sharing seen between unrelated individuals.

The sequence came from a newborn girl in good health. The sample was cord blood. The rearrangement joined TRBV20-1 to TRBJ1-2; possibly the D gene is TRBD1, per 5 matching bases. The nucleotide sequence is given as TGCAGTGCTACAGGGTCAGACTATGGCTACACCTTC. The translation is CSATGSDYGYTF.